Detailed here is one T cell receptor beta chain. The antigen is unknown. This table comes from immunoSEQ multiplex PCR, and its TCRdb copy is limited to in-frame clones, with some not included. The data hold 2 million to 2.5 million clones, with approximately 94% observed a single time. The germline V gene encodes CDR1 MNHNS and CDR2 SASEGT. Between the trimmed V and J ends, which lost 5 bases and 6 bases, there was a span of 20 bases. This CDR3 comprises 15 residues. The data were taken from a study of shared clonotypes between healthy human individuals. The study, taken as a whole, reports: The study found about 5% of naive CD4 clonotypes shared across several donors. Larger estimated richness was generally recorded for naive subsets relative to memory subsets.

The TCR comes from a man aged 18 to 30 in good health. Some clones in this sample may be carry-over from other donors' samples. The sample consisted of naive CD4+ T cells from PBMCs. Stated subset: CD45RA+ positively selected. V is TRBV6-1 and J is TRBJ2-7; possible D gene TRBD2, 6 bases. The CDR3 bases are TGTGCCAGCAGTACCCACTCCGGGACTTCGGGCGAGCAGTACTTC. Its protein is CASSTHSGTSGEQYF.